A selection of T cell receptor beta chains follows, all from one sample in a study of response to subunit inactivated influenza vaccine. TCRdb analysed the RT-PCR reads with MiXCR anew, one entry per CDR3 protein. The repertoire holds 600,000 to 850,000 distinct CDR3 sequences, with about 15% as singletons. The specimen comprised PBMCs from blood, sampled 14 to 15 days before vaccination. The receptors shown here come from a middle-aged man who received an inactivated influenza vaccine. The CDR3 runs from the conserved cysteine through the conserved F or W.

J gene | CDR3 length | V gene | CDR3 protein
TRBJ2-1 | 16 | TRBV24-1 | CATSDWQREGRNEQFF
TRBJ2-6 | 18 | TRBV6-2/TRBV6-3 | CASRQRGTGLSGANVLTF
TRBJ2-6 | 18 | TRBV4-2 | CASSPSGQGASGANVLTF
TRBJ2-6 | 16 | TRBV20-1 | CSARTSGLSGANVLTF
TRBJ1-4 | 13 | TRBV7-2 | CASSFGRGEKLFF
TRBJ2-4 | 15 | TRBV4-1 | CASSQVAEAKNIQYF
TRBJ2-7 | 13 | TRBV20-1 | CSGGQGVSYEQYF
TRBJ1-6 | 15 | TRBV5-1 | CASSLARRVYSPLHF
TRBJ1-2 | 14 | TRBV12-3/TRBV12-4 | CASSAGTDPNGYTF
TRBJ1-4 | 15 | TRBV4-1 | CASSQSGTGNEKLFF
TRBJ2-3 | 15 | TRBV2 | CASRVSSGAADTQYF
TRBJ2-7 | 14 | TRBV20-1 | CSARLAVSSYEQYF
TRBJ2-7 | 15 | TRBV20-1 | CSATERPGLVAEQYF
TRBJ2-3 | 14 | TRBV7-2 | CASSFGTSGAAQYF
TRBJ2-7 | 15 | TRBV11-2 | CASSYEGTGLYEQYF
TRBJ2-5 | 15 | TRBV7-2 | CASSLPGLAGETQYF
TRBJ2-5 | 15 | TRBV7-8 | CASSLADRGRGTQYF
TRBJ2-7 | 14 | TRBV13 | CASSLGQGRREQYF
TRBJ2-5 | 15 | TRBV2 | CASRRGTGIRETQYF
TRBJ2-7 | 15 | TRBV7-8 | CASSSVAGDSYEQYF
TRBJ2-3 | 13 | TRBV12-3/TRBV12-4 | CASRSRNLDTQYF
TRBJ2-7 | 14 | TRBV30 | CAWSKGVGSYEQYF
TRBJ2-1 | 17 | TRBV6-4 | CASSRLAGGSTYNEQFF
TRBJ1-5 | 16 | TRBV5-6 | CASSLLGSMDNQPQHF
TRBJ2-3 | 16 | TRBV20-1 | CSARLGLATATDTQYF
TRBJ1-5 | 16 | TRBV4-1 | CASSQGGASINQPQHF
TRBJ2-1 | 13 | TRBV7-2 | CASSLLQATEQFF
TRBJ2-7 | 15 | TRBV11-2 | CASSPDYGSSYEQYF
TRBJ1-2 | 12 | TRBV30 | CAWTESNYGYTF
TRBJ2-1 | 14 | TRBV20-1 | CSARDPYSRDEQFF
TRBJ1-3 | 14 | TRBV29-1 | CSVEGPGTGNTIYF
TRBJ1-6 | 12 | TRBV7-9 | CASSTPGRPLHF
TRBJ2-1 | 20 | TRBV15 | CATSSPGVGPTRPGYNEQFF
TRBJ2-1 | 15 | TRBV18 | CASSPAGVSYNEQFF
TRBJ2-2 | 17 | TRBV4-3 | CASSLTLAGGTTGELFF
TRBJ1-5 | 16 | TRBV6-2/TRBV6-3 | CASRNGTRLRGQPQHF
TRBJ2-2 | 17 | TRBV11-2 | CASSHLGLTGGTGELFF
TRBJ2-3 | 17 | TRBV12-3/TRBV12-4 | CASRPGFSGQGSDTQYF
TRBJ2-7 | 14 | TRBV20-1 | CSAPSTSGSEVQYF
TRBJ2-7 | 13 | TRBV20-1 | CSAPLNRGGEQYF
TRBJ2-3 | 19 | TRBV6-2/TRBV6-3 | CASSYSPTTALRQGAAQYF
TRBJ1-4 | 14 | TRBV7-2 | CASSWGQHNEKLFF
TRBJ2-5 | 15 | TRBV9 | CASSSEAGVAETQYF
TRBJ2-1 | 13 | TRBV15 | CATSSRVYNEQFF
TRBJ1-3 | 16 | TRBV12-3/TRBV12-4 | CASTHPGPRSGNTIYF
TRBJ2-5 | 16 | TRBV7-2 | CASSLVGTEAKRPQYF
TRBJ2-2 | 14 | TRBV27 | CATAGLGNTGELFF
TRBJ2-2 | 19 | TRBV7-6 | CASSLAASGRASIAGELFF